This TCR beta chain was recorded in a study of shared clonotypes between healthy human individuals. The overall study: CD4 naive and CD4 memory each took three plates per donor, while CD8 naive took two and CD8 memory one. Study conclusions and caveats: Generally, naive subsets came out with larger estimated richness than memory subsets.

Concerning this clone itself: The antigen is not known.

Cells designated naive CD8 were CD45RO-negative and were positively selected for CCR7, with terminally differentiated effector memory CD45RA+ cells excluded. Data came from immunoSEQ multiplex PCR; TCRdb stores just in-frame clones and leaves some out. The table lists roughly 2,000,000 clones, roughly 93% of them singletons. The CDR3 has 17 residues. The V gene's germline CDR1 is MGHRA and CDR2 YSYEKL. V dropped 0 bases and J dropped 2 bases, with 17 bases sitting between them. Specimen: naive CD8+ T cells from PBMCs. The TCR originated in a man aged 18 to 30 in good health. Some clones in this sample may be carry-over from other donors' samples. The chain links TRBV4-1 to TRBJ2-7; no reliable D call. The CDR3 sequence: CASSQEGWAQLTYEQYF. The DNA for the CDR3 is TGCGCCAGCAGCCAAGAAGGGTGGGCACAGCTGACCTACGAGCAGTACTTC.